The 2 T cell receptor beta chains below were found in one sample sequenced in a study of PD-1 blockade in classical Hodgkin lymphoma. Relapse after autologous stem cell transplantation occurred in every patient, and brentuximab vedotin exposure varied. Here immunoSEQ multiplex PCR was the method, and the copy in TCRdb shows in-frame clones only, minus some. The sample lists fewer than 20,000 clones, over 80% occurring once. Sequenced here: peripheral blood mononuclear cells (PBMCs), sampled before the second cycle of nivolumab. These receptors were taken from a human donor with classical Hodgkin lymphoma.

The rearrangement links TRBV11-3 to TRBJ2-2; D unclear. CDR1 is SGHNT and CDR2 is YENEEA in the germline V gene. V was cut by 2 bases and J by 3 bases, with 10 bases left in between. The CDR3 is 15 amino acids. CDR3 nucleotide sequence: TGTGCCAGCAGCTTAAGATTTGGGGACACCGGGGAGCTGTTTTTT. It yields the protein CASSLRFGDTGELFF.

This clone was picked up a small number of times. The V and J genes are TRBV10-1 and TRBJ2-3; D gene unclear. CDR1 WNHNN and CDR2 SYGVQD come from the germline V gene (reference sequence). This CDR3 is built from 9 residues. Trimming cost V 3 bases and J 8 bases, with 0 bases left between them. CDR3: CASSDTQYF. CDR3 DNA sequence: TGCGCCAGCAGTGATACGCAGTATTTT.